The clone carrying this TCR beta chain was counted a few times. What it binds is not known. TCRdb analysed the 5' RACE reads with MiXCR anew, one entry per CDR3 protein. The sample records 200,000 or so distinct CDR3 sequences, about 20% being singletons. Germline values: CDR1 LNHDA, CDR2 SQIVND (reference sequence). Unmatched junction bases numbered 4, after V lost 8 bases and J lost 1 base. The CDR3 totals 13 residues. The data originate from a study of CD8 T cells in ankylosing spondylitis. Overall study results and limits: Matched ankylosing spondylitis synovial fluid reportedly contained a significantly enriched population of disease-linked clones.

The chain uses TRBV19 and TRBJ1-1; 7 nucleotides line up with TRBD1. This clonotype was obtained from a male donor aged 10-30 years with ankylosing spondylitis or in good health (not recorded which). The specimen sequenced was blood, either unsorted or a sorted T cell fraction (not recorded which). The chain's CDR3 is CASGGQPNTEAFF. The CDR3 DNA is TGTGCCAGTGGGGGACAGCCGAACACTGAAGCTTTCTTT.